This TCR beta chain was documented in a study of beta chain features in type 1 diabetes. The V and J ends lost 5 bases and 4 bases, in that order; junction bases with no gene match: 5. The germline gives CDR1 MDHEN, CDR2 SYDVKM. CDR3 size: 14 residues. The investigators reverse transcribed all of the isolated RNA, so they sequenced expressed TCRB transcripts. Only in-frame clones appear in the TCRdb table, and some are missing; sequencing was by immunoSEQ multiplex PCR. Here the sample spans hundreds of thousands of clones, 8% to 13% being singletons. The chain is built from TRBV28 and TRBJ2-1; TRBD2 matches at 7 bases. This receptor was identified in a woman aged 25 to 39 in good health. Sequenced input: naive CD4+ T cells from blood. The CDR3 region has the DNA TGTGCCAGCAGTCCCCATAGCGGGTACAATGAGCAGTTCTTC. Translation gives CASSPHSGYNEQFF.